These 27 T cell receptor beta chains share one sample of origin, sequenced in a study of T cell repertoires in cytomegalovirus infection. TCRdb reprocessed the reads with MiXCR, giving one entry per CDR3 protein. Of approximately 200,000 distinct CDR3 sequences in the sample, 28% are singletons; the top ten hold 30% to 35%. The sample taken for sequencing was PBMCs. The source of these receptors is a human donor in good health (CMV status not recorded). Some clones in this sample may be carry-over from other donors' samples.

The chain is built from TRBV7-9 and TRBJ1-2; unclear D gene. The CDR3 covers 11 residues. The V end lost 3 bases, the J end lost 3 bases, and 2 bases lay between the germline ends. Looked up from germline, CDR1 is SEHNR and CDR2 is FQNEAQ (reference sequence). This CDR3 is CASSFDYGYTF. For the CDR3, the DNA is TGTGCCAGCAGCTTTGACTATGGCTACACCTTC.

The chain joins TRBV7-2 to TRBJ2-1; 8 bases fit TRBD1. The CDR3 totals 15 residues. Germline trimming cut 6 bases from V and 5 bases from J; bases unmatched to any gene: 9. Germline CDR1 reads SGHTA; CDR2 reads FQGNSA. The CDR3 loop is CASSRNRGENNEQFF. The CDR3 DNA sequence: TGTGCCAGCAGTCGTAACAGGGGGGAGAACAATGAGCAGTTCTTC.

At least ten counts were recorded for this clonotype. The genes are TRBV7-2 and TRBJ1-1, with D hard to call. Germline CDR1 is SGHTA and CDR2 is FQGNSA. Trimming took 1 base from V and 4 from J, leaving 4 bases between them. The CDR3 runs 12 residues. CDR3 protein: CASSLGTTEAFF. CDR3 DNA: TGTGCCAGCAGCTTAGGGACCACTGAAGCTTTCTTT. Variable domain in full (rest from reference TRBV7-2 and TRBJ1-1): GAGVSQSPSNKVTEKGKDVELRCDPISGHTALYWYRQSLGQGLEFLIYFQGNSAPDKSGLPSDRFSAERTGGSVSTLTIQRTQQEDSAVYLCASSLGTTEAFFGQGTRLTVV.

The CDR3 DNA is TGCAGTGCTAGAGTTCCTATACTAGCGGGGGGGCGGAGTGAGCAGTTCTTC. Its translation is CSARVPILAGGRSEQFF. The chain links TRBV20-1 to TRBJ2-1; 13 positions match TRBD2. Trimming cost V 1 base and J 9 bases; bases outside gene matches: 12. The CDR3 is 17 residues long. Germline assignment: CDR1 DFQATT and CDR2 SNEGSKA (reference sequence).

The gene calls are TRBV10-3 and TRBJ2-5; 9 nucleotides match TRBD1. The V gene end was trimmed by 4 bases and the J gene end by 2 bases; junction bases not matched to a gene: 5. This CDR3 is 15 amino acids long. Germline CDR1 ENHRY, CDR2 SYGVKD. This CDR3 reads CAISAPGQGQETQYF. CDR3 DNA: TGTGCCATCAGTGCCCCGGGACAGGGTCAAGAGACCCAGTACTTC.

V and J are TRBV2 and TRBJ1-4; the D gene is possibly TRBD1 (5 bases). Germline CDR1 SNHLY, CDR2 FYNNEI. This CDR3 is built from 15 residues. Deletions cut 6 bases from V and 5 bases from J, with 16 bases between. Here the CDR3 DNA reads TGTGCCAGCAGCGGGACTGACAGCCCGAATGAAAAACTGTTTTTT. This translates into CASSGTDSPNEKLFF.

The V gene is TRBV28, the J gene TRBJ2-6, with D possibly TRBD2 on 7 matching bases. Germline values: CDR1 MDHEN, CDR2 SYDVKM. V lost 5 bases, J lost 0 bases, and 17 bases lay in between. The CDR3 loop spans 18 amino acids. The CDR3 nucleotides are TGTGCCAGCAGTACGAGGGGGGGACCCAGCTCTGGGGCCAACGTCCTGACTTTC. This translates into CASSTRGGPSSGANVLTF.

The sample holds one count of this clonotype. This chain joins TRBV28 and TRBJ2-7; D gene ambiguous. CDR3 length equals 13 residues. Trimming removed 7 bases at V and 3 bases at J, with 13 bases between. The germline gives CDR1 MDHEN, CDR2 SYDVKM. The CDR3 is CASTAPVLYEQYF. In nucleotides, the CDR3 is TGTGCCAGCACCGCACCGGTCCTCTACGAGCAGTACTTC.

This clonotype was seen only a few times. The chain has TRBV6-2 or TRBV6-3 and TRBJ2-7; D gene unclear. CDR3 length: 13 residues. Germline V CDR1 and CDR2: MNHEY, SVGEGT. V was shortened by 6 bases and J by 4 bases, with 13 bases between the two germline ends. The CDR3 loop reads CASSDQPGYEQYF. In DNA, the CDR3 is TGTGCCAGCAGCGATCAACCCGGATACGAGCAGTACTTC.

On this clonotype: The CDR3 end shows no conserved phenylalanine or tryptophan, and so a read error is likely. The V gene is TRBV25-1, the J gene TRBJ1-2; D not certain. Trimming took 0 bases from V and 5 from J, leaving 10 bases between them. CDR1 MGHDK and CDR2 SYGVNS come from the germline V gene. There are 14 residues in the CDR3. CDR3 in DNA: TGTGCCAGCAGTGAATATGGAACAGCTTATGGCTACACCTTG. The encoded protein is CASSEYGTAYGYTL.

CDR3: CASSGGNVPVSGNTIYF. The CDR3 nucleotides read TGCGCCAGCAGCGGGGGGAATGTTCCCGTCTCTGGAAACACCATATATTTT. The chain links TRBV5-1 to TRBJ1-3, with TRBD1 as a possible D gene (5 bases). CDR3 size: 17 residues. The germline V gene encodes CDR1 SGHRS and CDR2 YFSETQ. The V end was cut by 4 bases, the J end by 0 bases, with 17 bases between.

The rearrangement uses TRBV7-2 and TRBJ1-3; TRBD1 matches at 12 bases. Germline V gives CDR1 SGHTA, CDR2 FQGNSA. CDR3 length equals 17 residues. V trimming: 5 bases; J trimming: 0 bases; junction bases outside the gene matches: 5. CDR3 loop: CASSLGTGGPSGNTIYF. DNA of the CDR3: TGTGCCAGCAGCCTTGGGACAGGGGGCCCCTCTGGAAACACCATATATTTT.

The chain joins TRBV20-1 to TRBJ1-1, with 8 bases fitting TRBD1. CDR3 length: 14 amino acids. The V gene end was trimmed by 0 bases and the J gene end by 1 base; junction bases not matched to a gene: 1. Germline values: CDR1 DFQATT, CDR2 SNEGSKA (reference sequence). The CDR3 DNA sequence: TGCAGTGCTAGAGAGACAGGGGCGAACACTGAAGCTTTCTTT. It translates to CSARETGANTEAFF.

J is TRBJ2-3 and V is TRBV19, with no clear D. Germline V CDR1 and CDR2: LNHDA, SQIVND (reference sequence). This CDR3 comprises 13 residues. The ends were cut back, 4 bases at V and 8 bases at J, with 13 bases in the middle. The CDR3 DNA sequence: TGTGCCAGTAGTACGACCCACCGAGGTACGCAGTATTTT. It translates to CASSTTHRGTQYF.

A few counts support this clonotype. The rearrangement joins TRBV6-6 to TRBJ1-2; 8 positions match TRBD1. V lost 5 bases and J lost 8; bases outside the gene matches: 7. From germline, CDR1 is MNHNY and CDR2 SVGAGI (reference sequence). The CDR3 covers 13 residues. The DNA for the CDR3 is TGTGCCAGCAGTGCAACAGGGACAGGCGGCTACACCTTC. The encoded protein is CASSATGTGGYTF.

The chain carries TRBV11-2 and TRBJ1-6, with a weak D call TRBD1 (6 bases). V lost 4 bases to trimming and J lost 10 bases, with 17 bases between them. The germline V gene has CDR1 SGHAT and CDR2 FQNNGV. CDR3 length: 15 amino acids. Written as DNA, the CDR3 is TGTGCCAGCAGCTCCCCCGGGACCGGGGGCTCACCCCTCCACTTT. Its protein product is CASSSPGTGGSPLHF.

The V and J genes are TRBV5-1 and TRBJ2-3; TRBD1 agrees at 11 bases. Trimming cost V 4 bases and J 5 bases; bases outside gene matches: 6. Germline V gene data show CDR1 as SGHRS and CDR2 as YFSETQ. The CDR3 has 15 residues. CDR3: CASSPMGQGVDTQYF. In nucleotides, the CDR3 is TGCGCCAGCAGCCCCATGGGACAGGGGGTAGATACGCAGTATTTT.

This clonotype has more than one count but fewer than ten. This chain uses TRBV12-3 or TRBV12-4 with TRBJ1-2; tentatively, D is TRBD1 (6 bases). The CDR3 loop spans 13 amino acids. The V end was cut by 6 bases, the J end by 5 bases, with 13 bases between. The CDR3: CASRAGTSYGYTF. CDR3 nucleotide sequence: TGTGCCAGCAGGGCAGGGACATCATATGGCTACACCTTC.

This clonotype has just a few counts. The chain employs TRBV7-2 and TRBJ1-5; D unresolved. This CDR3 contains 14 residues. Germline V lookup: CDR1 SGHTA, CDR2 FQGNSA. Trimming stripped 7 bases from V and 2 bases from J, with 12 bases between. CDR3 sequence: CASTKRGGNQPQHF. The CDR3 bases are TGTGCCAGCACCAAGCGGGGAGGCAATCAGCCCCAGCATTTT.

The rearrangement joins TRBV4-3 to TRBJ2-1, with D uncertain. The CDR3 loop spans 13 amino acids. V dropped 0 bases and J dropped 10 bases, with 10 bases sitting between them. Germline lookup yields CDR1 LGHNA and CDR2 YSLEER. In nucleotides, the CDR3 is TGCGCCAGCAGCCAAGATGCACTACTCGAGCAGTTCTTC. Its translation is CASSQDALLEQFF.

The genes are TRBV14 and TRBJ2-7, with a possible D match to TRBD1 (6 bases). V was cut by 5 bases and J by 2 bases, with 13 bases left in between. Germline CDR1 and CDR2: SGHDN and FVKESK. The CDR3 loop spans 14 amino acids. The CDR3 DNA is TGTGCCAGCAGCTTTAGACAGGCGACCTACGAGCAGTACTTC. Protein: CASSFRQATYEQYF.

This chain joins TRBV6-6 and TRBJ2-3, with D perhaps TRBD2 (7 bases). The germline CDR1 and CDR2 sequences are MNHNY and SVGAGI (reference sequence). This CDR3 spans 13 amino acids. CDR3 in DNA: TGTGCAAGCCGGGGGGCGGACACAGATACGCAGTATTTT. Amino acids: CASRGADTDTQYF.

This clonotype was counted between two and nine times. The V call is TRBV6-5, the J call TRBJ1-1, with D possibly matching TRBD1 (5 bases). This CDR3 spans 14 amino acids. CDR1 is MNHEY, CDR2 SVGAGI, per germline. V lost 4 bases and J 5 bases, leaving 14 bases between the germline ends. The CDR3 DNA sequence: TGTGCCAGCAGTTCCAGGGACTATCGGACTGAAGCTTTCTTT. Amino acid sequence: CASSSRDYRTEAFF.

This clonotype has more than one count but fewer than ten. V and J are TRBV24-1 and TRBJ2-3; 9 bases fit TRBD2. The CDR3 runs to 16 residues. Per the germline V gene, CDR1 is KGHDR and CDR2 is SFDVKD. Germline trimming cut 3 bases from V and 5 bases from J; bases unmatched to any gene: 8. The CDR3 DNA reads as TGTGCCACCAGTGATCCGGCGGGGGGGCCAAGAGATACGCAGTATTTT. As protein: CATSDPAGGPRDTQYF.

To note about this clonotype: Given a much more abundant clone one base away, this may be a read error. No conserved phenylalanine or tryptophan ends this CDR3, so it is likely a read error. The chain joins TRBV28 to TRBJ1-5; D is possibly TRBD1 (6 bases). The V gene's germline CDR1 is MDHEN and CDR2 SYDVKM. The length of the CDR3 is 14 residues. V was shortened by 6 bases and J by 6 bases, with 15 bases between the two germline ends. CDR3 nucleotides: TGTGCCAGCAGCTCCGGGACACTTATTCAGCCCCAGCATATT. Protein: CASSSGTLIQPQHI.

This clonotype has just a few counts. The chain links TRBV9 to TRBJ1-1, with D perhaps TRBD1 (5 bases). The germline V gene encodes CDR1 SGDLS and CDR2 YYNGEE. Deletions cut 4 bases from V and 4 bases from J, with 11 bases between. The CDR3 covers 13 residues. In nucleotides, the CDR3 is TGTGCCAGCAGCATATGGGACGGCACTGAAGCTTTCTTT. This translates into CASSIWDGTEAFF.

This clonotype was detected a few times. This chain joins TRBV7-2 and TRBJ1-4, with D unresolved. The V end lost 1 base, the J end lost 0 bases, and 12 bases lay between the germline ends. CDR1 is SGHTA and CDR2 is FQGNSA in the germline V gene. This CDR3 has 17 residues. The CDR3 nucleotides read TGTGCCAGCAGCTTAGGAATTGGGGTTCCAACTAATGAAAAACTGTTTTTT. Its protein is CASSLGIGVPTNEKLFF.